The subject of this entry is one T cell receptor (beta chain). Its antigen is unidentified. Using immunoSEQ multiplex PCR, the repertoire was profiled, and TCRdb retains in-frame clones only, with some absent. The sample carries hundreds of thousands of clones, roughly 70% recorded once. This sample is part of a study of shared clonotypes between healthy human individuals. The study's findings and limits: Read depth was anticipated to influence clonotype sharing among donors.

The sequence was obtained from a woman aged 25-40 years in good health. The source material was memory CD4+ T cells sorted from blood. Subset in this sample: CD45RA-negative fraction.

For the CDR3, the DNA is TGTGCCAGCTCAGGCGGGACAGGGCAGGGGCAGCCCCAGCATTTT. Its translation: CASSGGTGQGQPQHF. The rearrangement joins TRBV18 to TRBJ1-5; the match to TRBD1 covers 9 bases. The germline CDR1 and CDR2 sequences are KGHSH and LQKENI. There are 15 residues in the CDR3. J gave up 7 bases and V 5 bases, and 9 bases lay outside the gene matches.